The source of this TCR beta chain is a study of blood T cell repertoires in COVID-19. This CDR3 has 14 residues. Germline V gene sequence: CDR1 MDHEN, CDR2 SYDVKM. Deletions cut 3 bases from V and 7 bases from J, with 16 bases between. TCRdb's copy holds only in-frame clones and misses some; the assay was immunoSEQ multiplex PCR. The data hold about 250,000 clones, with around 88% observed a single time. The gene calls are TRBV28 and TRBJ2-7; possibly TRBD1 for D (5 bases). The sequence was collected from a woman aged 30 to 39 with COVID-19, enrolled during active disease. Material for sequencing was peripheral blood. The CDR3 bases are TGTGCCAGCAGTTTCCCTAGTCGGGCAGGGGAGCAGTACTTC. Protein product: CASSFPSRAGEQYF.